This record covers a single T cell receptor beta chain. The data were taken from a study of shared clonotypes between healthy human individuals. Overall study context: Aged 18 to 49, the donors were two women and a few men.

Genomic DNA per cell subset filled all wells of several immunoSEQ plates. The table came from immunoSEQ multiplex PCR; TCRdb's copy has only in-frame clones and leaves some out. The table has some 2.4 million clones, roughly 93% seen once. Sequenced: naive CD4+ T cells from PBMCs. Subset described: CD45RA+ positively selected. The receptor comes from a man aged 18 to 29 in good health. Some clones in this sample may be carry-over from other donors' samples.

CDR3 in amino acids: CASSLGGNGIEQFF. In nucleotides, the CDR3 is TGTGCCAGCAGCTTAGGCGGGAACGGAATTGAGCAGTTCTTC. V usage is TRBV7-8 and J usage is TRBJ2-1, with D possibly TRBD2 on 6 matching bases. In germline, CDR1 is SGHVS, CDR2 FQNEAQ. The CDR3 is made up of 14 amino acids. Trimming cost V 1 base and J 9 bases, with 13 bases left between them.